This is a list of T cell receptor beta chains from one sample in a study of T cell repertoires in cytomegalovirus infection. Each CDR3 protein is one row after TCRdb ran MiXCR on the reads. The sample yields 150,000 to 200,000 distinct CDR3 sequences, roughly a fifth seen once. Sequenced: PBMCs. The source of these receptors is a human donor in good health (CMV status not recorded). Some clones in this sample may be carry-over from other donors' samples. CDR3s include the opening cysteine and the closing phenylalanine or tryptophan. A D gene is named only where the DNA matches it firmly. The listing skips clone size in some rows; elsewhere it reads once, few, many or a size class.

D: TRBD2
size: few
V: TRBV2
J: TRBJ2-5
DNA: TGTGCCAGCAGCCCCGGGACTAGCGGTTCAGAGACCCAGTACTTC
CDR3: CASSPGTSGSETQYF

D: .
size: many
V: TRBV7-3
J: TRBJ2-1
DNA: TGTGCCAGCAGCTTAGGCACGGTCCACAATGAGCAGTTCTTC
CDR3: CASSLGTVHNEQFF

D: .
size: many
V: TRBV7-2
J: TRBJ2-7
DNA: TGTGCCAGCAGCCCACGTCCGGGGGCGCCCTACGAGCAGTACTTC
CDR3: CASSPRPGAPYEQYF

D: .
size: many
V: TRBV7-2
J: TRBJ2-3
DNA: TGTGCCAGCAGTTCAGCCTCCGGACTGTCTAGCACAGATACGCAGTATTTT
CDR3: CASSSASGLSSTDTQYF

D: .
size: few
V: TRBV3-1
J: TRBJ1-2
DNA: TGTGCCAGCAGCCAAGATCTTCGGACAGTCAATAACTATGGCTACACCTTC
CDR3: CASSQDLRTVNNYGYTF

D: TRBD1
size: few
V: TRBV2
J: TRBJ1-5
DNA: TGTGCCAGCAGACAACAGGGGGTAGGCAATCAGCCCCAGCATTTT
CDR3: CASRQQGVGNQPQHF

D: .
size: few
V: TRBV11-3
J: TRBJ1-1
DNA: TGTGCCAGCGCGAAGGACCGGAACACTGAAGCTTTCTTT
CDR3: CASAKDRNTEAFF

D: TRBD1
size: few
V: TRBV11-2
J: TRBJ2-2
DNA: TGTGCCAGCACCGTCTTACAGGGGGCCGGGGAGCTGTTTTTT
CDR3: CASTVLQGAGELFF

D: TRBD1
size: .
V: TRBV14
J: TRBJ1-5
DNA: TGTGCCAGCAGCCCCGGGACAGGGAGGGGTTGTCAGCCCCAGCATTTT
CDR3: CASSPGTGRGCQPQHF

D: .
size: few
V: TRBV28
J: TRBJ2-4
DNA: TGTGCCAGCAGTTTAGGAATGACTAAAAACATTCAGTACTTC
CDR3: CASSLGMTKNIQYF

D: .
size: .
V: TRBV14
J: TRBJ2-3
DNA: TGTGCCAGCAGCCAGCCCCGGACCGGCGTAGATACGCAGTATTTT
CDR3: CASSQPRTGVDTQYF

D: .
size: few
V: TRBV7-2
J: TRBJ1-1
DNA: TGTGCCAGCAGCCGTAGTTTGAACACTGAAGCTTTCTTT
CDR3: CASSRSLNTEAFF

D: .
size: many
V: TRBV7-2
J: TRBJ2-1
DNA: TGTGCCAGCAGCTTAGGATCGGGATCTGGTTCCTTCAATGAGCAGTTCTTC
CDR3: CASSLGSGSGSFNEQFF

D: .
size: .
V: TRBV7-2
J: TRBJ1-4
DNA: TGTGCCAGCAGCTTAGATTCCCGGGCCAGGGTTAATGAAAAACTGTTTTTT
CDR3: CASSLDSRARVNEKLFF

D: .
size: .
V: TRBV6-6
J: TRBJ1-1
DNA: TGTGCCAGCAGGGCTGACCCGACTGAAGCTTTCTTT
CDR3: CASRADPTEAFF

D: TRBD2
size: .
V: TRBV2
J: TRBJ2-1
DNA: TGTGCCAGCAGTGAAGGGGGGGGTAGGAGGCAGTTCTTC
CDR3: CASSEGGGRRQFF

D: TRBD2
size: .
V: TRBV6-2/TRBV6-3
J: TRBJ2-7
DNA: TGTGCCAGCAAAAAATTCGGGGCGCTAGCGGGTCGCGAGCAGTACTTC
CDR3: CASKKFGALAGREQYF

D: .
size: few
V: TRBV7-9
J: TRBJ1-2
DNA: TGTGCCAGCAGACTTAATAATGGCTACACCTTC
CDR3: CASRLNNGYTF

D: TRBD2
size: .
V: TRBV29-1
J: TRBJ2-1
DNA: TGCAGCGTTGAAGAACCAGCGGGGGCTGACAATGAGCCGTTCTTC
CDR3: CSVEEPAGADNEPFF

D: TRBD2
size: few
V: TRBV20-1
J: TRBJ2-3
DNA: TGCAGTGGAAGCGGGGCCCGCACAGATACGCAGTATTTT
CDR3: CSGSGARTDTQYF

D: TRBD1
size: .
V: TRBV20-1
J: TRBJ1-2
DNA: TGCAGTGCTAGAGCCCTCTCTGGGACAGGTTATGGCTACACCTTC
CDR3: CSARALSGTGYGYTF

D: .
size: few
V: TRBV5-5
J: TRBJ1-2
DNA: TGTGCCAGCAGTTTGGAAGGGGAAGCTCGTGGCTACACCTTC
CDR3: CASSLEGEARGYTF

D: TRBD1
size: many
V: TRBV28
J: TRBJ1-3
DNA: TGTGCCAGCAGTGGACAGGGAGGGCTAAACACCATATATTTT
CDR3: CASSGQGGLNTIYF

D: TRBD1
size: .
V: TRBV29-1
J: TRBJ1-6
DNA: TGCAGCGTTCGACAGGGGGCGACGAATAATTCACCCCTCCACTTT
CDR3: CSVRQGATNNSPLHF

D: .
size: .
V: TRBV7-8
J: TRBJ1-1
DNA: TGTGCCTGCAGCCCCACAAGGTGGGGGAGGGGCACTGAAGCTTTCTTT
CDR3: CACSPTRWGRGTEAFF

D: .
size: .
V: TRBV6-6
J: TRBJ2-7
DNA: TGTGCCAGCACCCAGAGCTACGAGCAGTACTTC
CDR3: CASTQSYEQYF

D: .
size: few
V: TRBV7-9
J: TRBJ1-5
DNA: TGTGCCAGCAGCTTAGATAACGGCAATCAGCCCCAGCATTTT
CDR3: CASSLDNGNQPQHF

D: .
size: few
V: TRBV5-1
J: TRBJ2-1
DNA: TGCGCCAGCAGCTTGGTTGCCGGGAGCTCCTACAATGAGCAGTTCTTC
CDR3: CASSLVAGSSYNEQFF

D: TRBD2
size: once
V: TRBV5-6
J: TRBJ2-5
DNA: TGTGCCAGCAGCTTGTGGCGGGGGGTTCAGGAGACCCAGTACTTC
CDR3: CASSLWRGVQETQYF

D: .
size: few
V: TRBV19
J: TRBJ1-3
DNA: TGTGCCAGTAGTATTTCAGGGGACGGAAACACCATATATTTT
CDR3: CASSISGDGNTIYF

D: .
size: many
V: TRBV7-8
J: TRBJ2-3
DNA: TGTGCCAGCAGCTTAGTGACTAGGGGGGAGACCGGTACGCAGTATTTT
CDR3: CASSLVTRGETGTQYF

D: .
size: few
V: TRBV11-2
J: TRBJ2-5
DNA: TGTGCCAGCAGCAATGGCCTTGGAGAGACCCAGTACTTC
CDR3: CASSNGLGETQYF

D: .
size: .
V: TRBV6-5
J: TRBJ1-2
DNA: TGTGCCAGCAGTTACGAGGTGAAGCTGGGCTACACCTTC
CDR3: CASSYEVKLGYTF

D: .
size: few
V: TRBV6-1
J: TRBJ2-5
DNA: TGTGCCAGCAGGGCGGAGATAGGAGCAAGTGGGACCCAGTACTTC
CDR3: CASRAEIGASGTQYF

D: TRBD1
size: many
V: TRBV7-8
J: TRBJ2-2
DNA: TGTGCCAGCAGCTCGCACCGGGACAGGGAGAACACCGGGGAGCTGTTTTTT
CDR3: CASSSHRDRENTGELFF

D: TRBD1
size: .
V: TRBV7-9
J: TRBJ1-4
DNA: TGTGCCAGCAGCATAGGACAGGGAGTTAATGAAAAACTGTTTTTT
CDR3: CASSIGQGVNEKLFF

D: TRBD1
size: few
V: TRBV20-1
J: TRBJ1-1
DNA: TGCAGTGCTAGCCGGGGAGGACAGGCCGCTGAAGCTTTCTTT
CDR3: CSASRGGQAAEAFF

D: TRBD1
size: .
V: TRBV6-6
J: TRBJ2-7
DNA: TGTGCCAGCACCCTCCGGGACAGGGGTTACGAGCAGTACTTC
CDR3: CASTLRDRGYEQYF

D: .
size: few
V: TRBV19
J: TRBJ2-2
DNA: TGTGCCAGTAATGGTCAGGGCTCGAGGGTCACCGGGGAGCTGTTTTTT
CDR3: CASNGQGSRVTGELFF

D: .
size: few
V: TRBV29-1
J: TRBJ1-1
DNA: TGCAGCGCCGACATTTTGAACACTGAAGCTTTCTTT
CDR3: CSADILNTEAFF

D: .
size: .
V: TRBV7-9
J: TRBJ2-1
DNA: TGTGCCAGCAGCCGCCCCCGGGACTCCCCCCTCCAGGATGAGCAGTTCTTC
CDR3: CASSRPRDSPLQDEQFF

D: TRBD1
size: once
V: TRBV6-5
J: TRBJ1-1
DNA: TGTGCCAGCAGCCCCCCCGGGACAGGGCGATCCGGCAGAGCTTTCTTT
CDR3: CASSPPGTGRSGRAFF

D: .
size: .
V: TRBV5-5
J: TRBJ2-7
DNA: TGTGCCAGCAGCTTGGCCCTCCAGGGGTGGGAGCAGTACTTC
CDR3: CASSLALQGWEQYF

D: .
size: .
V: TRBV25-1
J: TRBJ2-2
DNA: TGTGCCAGCAGTCCCCCCGGGGACTGCACCGGGGAGCTGTTTTTT
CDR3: CASSPPGDCTGELFF

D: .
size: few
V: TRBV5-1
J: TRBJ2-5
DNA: TGCGCCAGCAGCTTGGGGGACGGCCGCCAAGAGACCCAGTACTTC
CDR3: CASSLGDGRQETQYF

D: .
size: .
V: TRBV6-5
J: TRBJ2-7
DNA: TGTGCCAGCAGACACGACACATTCGGTTACTACGAGCAGTACTTC
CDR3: CASRHDTFGYYEQYF

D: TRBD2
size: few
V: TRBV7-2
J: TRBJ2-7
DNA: TGTGCCAGCAGCTTAGAAGGGACTAGCGGTGCCTACGAGCAGTACTTC
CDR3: CASSLEGTSGAYEQYF

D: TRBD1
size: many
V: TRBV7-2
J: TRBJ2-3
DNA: TGTGCCAGCAGCTTCCCCCCGACAGGGTACACGCAGTATTTT
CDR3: CASSFPPTGYTQYF

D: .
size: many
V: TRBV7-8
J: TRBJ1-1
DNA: TGTGCCAGCAGCCCCCGGATCGGGATTACTGAAGCTTTCTTT
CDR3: CASSPRIGITEAFF

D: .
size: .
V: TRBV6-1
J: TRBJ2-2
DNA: TGTGCCTCAGCCAGCAGTTACGGACAGAACACCGGGGAGCTGTTTTTT
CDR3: CASASSYGQNTGELFF

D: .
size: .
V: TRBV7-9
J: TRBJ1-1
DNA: TGTGCCAGCAGCGGAGCGGGACCTTCGAACACTGAAGCTTTCTTT
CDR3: CASSGAGPSNTEAFF

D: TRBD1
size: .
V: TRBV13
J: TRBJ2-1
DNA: TGTGCCAGCAGCTCACCGGGACAGGGCCACAATGAGCAGTTCTTC
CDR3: CASSSPGQGHNEQFF